This T cell receptor beta chain comes out of a study of blood T cell repertoires in COVID-19. Study in general: Samples representing acute and convalescent COVID-19 were sourced from the United States, Italy and Spain. In each case, the material was cDNA or gDNA derived from T cells, B-cell-depleted T cells, or PBMCs.

CDR1 SGHTA and CDR2 FQGNSA come from the germline V gene. V was trimmed by 2 bases and J by 8 bases, leaving 6 bases between them. CDR3 length equals 11 residues. Original analysis: Reference gene primer amplification gave estimated nucleated cell counts. Some clones are missing from TCRdb's copy, which holds only in-frame ones; the method was immunoSEQ multiplex PCR. The V and J calls and the clone size are those of that table, but D and trimming were determined from the DNA. Among around 170,000 clones listed, 89% were seen once. This sequence was found in a man between 60 and 75 years old with acute or convalescent COVID-19. The sample comprised peripheral blood. The rearrangement links TRBV7-2 to TRBJ1-2, with unresolved D. CDR3 sequence reads: CASSLSRGYTF. CDR3 DNA sequence: TGTGCCAGCAGCTTATCTAGGGGCTACACCTTC.